This TCR beta chain was retrieved from a study of blood T cell repertoires in COVID-19. Study-level background: Both acute and convalescent COVID-19 samples were obtained from the United States, Italy and Spain. T cells, B-cell-depleted T cells, or PBMCs supplied cDNA or gDNA.

Original processing notes: Cell counts per sample came from amplifying reference gene primers. Measured with immunoSEQ multiplex PCR; TCRdb has only the in-frame clones, and not every one. The V and J calls and clone size are taken from that table; D and trimming were inferred from the DNA. This table holds 200,000 or so clones, more than 65% found once. Input material: peripheral blood. The clonotype originates from an older woman with acute or convalescent COVID-19.

This CDR3 is CASTPGQANTEAFF. DNA of the CDR3: TGTGCCAGTACACCGGGACAAGCGAACACTGAAGCTTTCTTT. The rearrangement links TRBV6-5 to TRBJ1-1; D is perhaps TRBD1 (6 bases). This CDR3 is built from 14 residues. The germline V gene encodes CDR1 MNHEY and CDR2 SVGAGI. V lost 9 bases, J lost 1 base, and 15 bases lay in between.